The 16 T cell receptor beta chains reported below all come from one sample, sequenced in a study of T-cell memory formation after mild COVID-19. TCRdb called the 5' RACE reads again in MiXCR, with one record for every CDR3 protein. The table includes fewer than 350,000 distinct CDR3 sequences, roughly 8% detected once. The sequencing input was PBMCs or a T cell subset sorted from them (not recorded which). The receptors stem from a man younger than 35 who had mild COVID-19 (a few samples of this study predate the infection). Cell type and time point are not known.

This clonotype was seen more than once but under ten times. The rearrangement uses TRBV6-6 and TRBJ1-1; no reliable D call. The germline V gene has CDR1 MNHNY and CDR2 SVGAGI (reference sequence). CDR3 length: 13 amino acids. Trimming removed 6 bases from V and 1 base from J, with 9 bases in between. The CDR3 region is CASSNPPNTEAFF. The CDR3 DNA reads TGTGCCAGCAGCAACCCCCCGAACACTGAAGCTTTCTTT.

This clonotype was observed at least ten times. The rearrangement uses TRBV19 and TRBJ2-1; 8 positions match TRBD1. The junction had 11 bases not matched to a gene; V was cut back by 9 bases and J by 7 bases. CDR1 and CDR2 from the germline V gene are LNHDA and SQIVND (reference sequence). This CDR3 spans 14 amino acids. The CDR3 nucleotides read TGTGCCAGCTCCACAGGGGGTAGTTATAATGAGCAGTTCTTC. This codes for CASSTGGSYNEQFF.

This clonotype occurred many times. The chain has TRBV6-2 or TRBV6-3 and TRBJ1-2; no reliable D call. CDR1 and CDR2 from the germline V gene are MNHEY and SVGEGT. V lost 2 bases and J 2 bases, leaving 15 bases between the germline ends. The CDR3 totals 16 residues. The CDR3 DNA sequence: TGTGCCAGCAGTTACATGTTGCCGAGATTCAACTATGGCTACACCTTC. Translated, it gives CASSYMLPRFNYGYTF.

The chain combines TRBV10-3 with TRBJ2-7, with D possibly called TRBD1 or TRBD2 (5 bases each). Deletions cut 8 bases from V and 3 bases from J, with 11 bases between. Germline V gene data show CDR1 as ENHRY and CDR2 as SYGVKD. This CDR3 has 12 residues. CDR3 in amino acids: CAIGTDGYEQYV. Here the CDR3 DNA reads TGTGCCATCGGGACGGACGGCTACGAGCAGTACGTC.

Only a few counts were recorded for this clonotype. This sequence joins TRBV7-8 and TRBJ2-3; the D is unclear. The germline V and J ends were trimmed by 3 bases and 6 bases, with 7 bases remaining between them. The CDR3 loop spans 12 amino acids. CDR1 is SGHVS and CDR2 is FQNEAQ in the germline V gene. This chain's CDR3 is CASSFTGDTQYF. In DNA form, the CDR3 reads TGTGCCAGCAGCTTCACTGGGGATACGCAGTATTTT.

Many counts were recorded for this clonotype. J is TRBJ1-3 and V is TRBV5-1, with TRBD1 as a possible D gene (5 bases). Trimming left V 4 bases short and J 0 bases short, with 17 bases between. Germline CDR1 and CDR2: SGHRS and YFSETQ. CDR3 length: 17 residues. CDR3 DNA sequence: TGCGCCAGCAGCCCAGGCTACAGGCCTGCCTCTGGAAACACCATATATTTT. It specifies CASSPGYRPASGNTIYF. The variable domain in full, with the rest retrieved from reference TRBV5-1 and TRBJ1-3, is KAGVTQTPRYLIKTRGQQVTLSCSPISGHRSVSWYQQTPGQGLQFLFEYFSETQRNKGNFPGRFSGRQFSNSRSEMNVSTLELGDSALYLCASSPGYRPASGNTIYFGEGSWLTVV.

The V call is TRBV11-2, the J call TRBJ1-2; D perhaps matches TRBD1 (5 bases). V gave up 1 base and J gave up 8 bases, with 14 bases separating them. The length of the CDR3 is 14 residues. Germline assignment: CDR1 SGHAT and CDR2 FQNNGV. As DNA, the CDR3 is TGTGCCAGCAGCTTAGGGGGGGAAGTTTTCGGCTACACCTTC. Protein sequence: CASSLGGEVFGYTF.

This clonotype was seen only a few times. J is TRBJ2-5 and V is TRBV7-2; tentatively, D is TRBD2 (5 bases). CDR3 length: 14 amino acids. The ends were cut back, 2 bases at V and 4 bases at J, with 11 bases in the middle. Germline V gene lookup returns CDR1 SGHTA and CDR2 FQGNSA. The CDR3 region has the DNA TGTGCCAGCAGCTTATACGGAGGAGGAGAGACCCAGTACTTC. Translating gives CASSLYGGGETQYF. Complete variable domain (other parts from reference TRBV7-2 and TRBJ2-5): GAGVSQSPSNKVTEKGKDVELRCDPISGHTALYWYRQSLGQGLEFLIYFQGNSAPDKSGLPSDRFSAERTGGSVSTLTIQRTQQEDSAVYLCASSLYGGGETQYFGPGTRLLVL.

The chain is built from TRBV11-2 and TRBJ2-5; 9 positions match TRBD2. CDR1 and CDR2 from the germline V gene are SGHAT and FQNNGV. This CDR3 region has 18 residues. Trimming at V came to 5 bases and at J to 4 bases, leaving 17 bases not matched to a gene. In DNA form, the CDR3 reads TGTGCCAGCAGCCTAGGGGTAGCGGGGGACCCTTTGGGAGAGACCCAGTACTTC. It yields the protein CASSLGVAGDPLGETQYF.

This CDR3 is CASSLVNSNQPQHF. The CDR3 DNA sequence: TGTGCCAGCAGCTTAGTAAACAGCAATCAGCCCCAGCATTTT. The genes are TRBV7-8 and TRBJ1-5; D is ambiguous. Germline CDR1 reads SGHVS; CDR2 reads FQNEAQ. The CDR3 runs to 14 residues. V lost 1 base and J lost 1, with 5 bases in between.

This clonotype appeared many times. The V call is TRBV6-2 or TRBV6-3, the J call TRBJ1-5; tentative D call: TRBD1 (5 bases). The V gene's germline CDR1 is MNHEY and CDR2 SVGEGT. Between the trimmed V and J ends, which lost 5 bases and 7 bases, there was a span of 12 bases. CDR3 length: 13 residues. This CDR3 reads CASSQSRDQPQHF. The CDR3 bases are TGTGCCAGCAGTCAGTCCAGGGACCAGCCCCAGCATTTT.

This clonotype was recorded a few times. Since a much larger clone is just one base distant, this may be a read error. This rearrangement joins TRBV5-6 to TRBJ1-2, with D unclear. Trimming removed 0 bases at V and 6 bases at J, with 6 bases between. Germline CDR1 is SGHDT and CDR2 is YYEEEE. This CDR3 comprises 12 residues. The CDR3 sequence: CASSLDSHGYTF. CDR3 DNA sequence: TGTGCCAGCAGCTTGGACAGCCATGGCTACACCTTC.

This clonotype was found a few times. This rearrangement joins TRBV7-3 to TRBJ2-7; TRBD2 is a possible D gene (6 bases). V lost 5 bases and J lost 4, with 30 bases in between. CDR3 length: 19 residues. The germline V gene has CDR1 SGHTA and CDR2 FQGTGA. CDR3 sequence (DNA): TGTGCCAGCAGCGCAAAAGGCCCCACGCGACTAGAACTGTTATACGAGCAGTACGTC. This gives the protein CASSAKGPTRLELLYEQYV.

This clonotype was recorded a few times. The chain has TRBV20-1 and TRBJ2-5, with 7 bases matching TRBD2. Trimming cost V 6 bases and J 5 bases; bases outside gene matches: 9. CDR1 is DFQATT and CDR2 is SNEGSKA in the germline V gene (reference sequence). CDR3 length: 13 residues. CDR3 in amino acids: CSAPWEGRETQYF. DNA of the CDR3: TGCAGTGCGCCCTGGGAGGGGAGGGAGACCCAGTACTTC.

The V gene is TRBV4-1, the J gene TRBJ2-7, with 12 bases matching TRBD2. CDR3 length: 15 amino acids. The J segment lost 4 bases and the V segment lost 2 bases, leaving 3 bases of the junction unmatched. The V gene's germline CDR1 is MGHRA and CDR2 YSYEKL. CDR3 DNA: TGCGCCAGCAGCCAATCGACTAGCGGGGGATACGAGCAGTACTTC. Protein: CASSQSTSGGYEQYF.

The chain uses TRBV4-3 and TRBJ2-3; 9 bases are shared with TRBD1. Looked up from germline, CDR1 is LGHNA and CDR2 is YSLEER. This CDR3 spans 17 amino acids. V lost 0 bases and J lost 6; bases outside the gene matches: 10. The CDR3 loop is CASSQDRTPDRGDTQYF. In nucleotides, the CDR3 is TGCGCCAGCAGCCAAGATCGGACCCCGGACAGGGGTGATACGCAGTATTTT.